Described below is a single T cell receptor (beta chain) sequence and its context. This entry is derived from a study of blood T cell repertoires in COVID-19. The protocol was immunoSEQ multiplex PCR, while the TCRdb copy is restricted to in-frame clones and leaves out a portion. Here the sample spans around 280,000 clones, 87% being singletons. Germline V lookup: CDR1 WSHSY, CDR2 SAAADI. V trimming: 8 bases; J trimming: 2 bases; junction bases outside the gene matches: 4. CDR3 size: 14 residues. This clonotype was sampled from a woman aged 40-49 years who had recovered from COVID-19. Sequenced: PBMCs or T cells enriched from blood (not recorded which). The rearrangement uses TRBV10-2 and TRBJ2-3; 10 bases fit TRBD2. The DNA of the CDR3 is TGCGCCAGCGGTACTAGCGGGGCCACAGATACGCAGTATTTT. It is translated as CASGTSGATDTQYF.